The 27 T cell receptor beta chains below were found in one sample sequenced in a study of regulatory T cells in long-lasting Graves disease. The time point is: newly diagnosed GD, antithyroid drugs for less than 3 months. Researchers made the TCR library from RNA that was extracted from PBMCs. With iRepertoire HTBI primers and Arm-PCR of CDR3 regions, TCR beta libraries were built. A single record per CDR3 protein comes from TCRdb applying MiXCR to the multiplex PCR reads. The table has 620,000 or so distinct CDR3 sequences, around 15% seen once. The data also belong to a second study, concerning T cells in Graves' hyperthyroidism and ophthalmopathy.

This material consisted of peripheral blood mononuclear cells (PBMCs), taken at new diagnosis, from a patient treated with antithyroid drugs. Receptor source: a woman between 25 and 40 years old with Graves disease.

Remarks on this clonotype: A much larger clone differs by one base, so this may be a read error. The chain couples TRBV18 to TRBJ1-5; D unclear. This CDR3 comprises 14 residues. CDR1 and CDR2 (germline): KGHSH, LQKENI. V lost 5 bases, J lost 4 bases, and 12 bases lay in between. The CDR3 DNA reads TGTGCCAGCTCAGGAGGGCTTAAGAATCAGCCCCAGCATTTT. It encodes CASSGGLKNQPQHF. Supplemented by reference TRBV18 and TRBJ1-5, the full variable domain reads NAGVMQNPRHLVRRRGQEARLRCSPMKGHSHVYWYRQLPEEGLKFMVYLQKENIIDESGMPKERFSAEFPKEGPSILRIQQVVRGDSAAYFCASSGGLKNQPQHFGDGTRLSIL.

The chain has TRBV28 and TRBJ2-2, with 7 bases that match TRBD2. V lost 3 bases and J lost 7; bases outside the gene matches: 8. CDR1 and CDR2 (germline): MDHEN, SYDVKM. The CDR3 consists of 15 residues. The CDR3 loop reads CASSFSGRRGGELFF. The CDR3 DNA reads as TGTGCCAGCAGTTTTTCCGGGAGGCGGGGCGGGGAGCTGTTTTTT.

This clonotype was seen at least ten times. The V and J genes are TRBV29-1 and TRBJ1-4; no clear D. V shed 5 bases and J shed 6 bases, with 7 bases lying between them. The CDR3 spans 11 residues. Germline assignment: CDR1 SQVTM and CDR2 ANQGSEA. The CDR3 loop reads CSVLVYEKLFF. The CDR3 DNA sequence: TGCAGCGTTCTTGTGTATGAAAAACTGTTTTTT.

As concerns this clonotype: An end of the junction differs from the germline gene, which may be a read error. The genes are TRBV2 and TRBJ1-2; D uncertain. This CDR3 spans 14 amino acids. Germline V gene data show CDR1 as SNHLY and CDR2 as FYNNEI. This CDR3 is CASSQAINSPGYIF. CDR3 nucleotide sequence: TGTGCCAGCAGCCAAGCAATAAACAGCCCTGGCTACATCTTC.

This clonotype was counted a single time. A read error may explain this, as a much larger clone is one base away. V gene TRBV6-5 combines with J gene TRBJ2-1; no reliable D call. The CDR3 has 14 amino acids. Germline loops: CDR1 MNHEY, CDR2 SVGAGI. Written as DNA, the CDR3 is TGTGCCGGCAGTTACTCACGCGCTACCAATGAGCAGTTCTTC. Its protein is CAGSYSRATNEQFF.

This clonotype was detected a few times. The chain joins TRBV5-4 to TRBJ2-2; TRBD2 matches at 9 bases. Germline V gene lookup returns CDR1 SGHNT and CDR2 YYREEE (reference sequence). The CDR3 is 18 amino acids. Losses at the gene ends were 2 bases for V and 4 bases for J; bases not matched to a gene: 12. CDR3 DNA: TGTGCCAGCAGCTTTTCCACTAGCGGCGGGAGGGCCACCGGGGAGCTGTTTTTT. Its translation: CASSFSTSGGRATGELFF. Full variable domain (remainder filled in from reference TRBV5-4 and TRBJ2-2): ETGVTQSPTHLIKTRGQQVTLRCSSQSGHNTVSWYQQALGQGPQFIFQYYREEENGRGNFPPRFSGLQFPNYSSELNVNALELDDSALYLCASSFSTSGGRATGELFFGEGSRLTVL.

The table lists this clonotype with many counts. V and J are TRBV3-1 and TRBJ2-3; 10 nucleotides line up with TRBD2. V lost 4 bases, J lost 2 bases, and 3 bases stayed unmatched. The CDR3 runs to 15 residues. CDR1 and CDR2 from the germline V gene are LGHDT and YNNKEL (reference sequence). CDR3 residues: CASSPLAGVTDTQYF. The DNA of the CDR3 is TGTGCCAGCAGCCCTCTAGCGGGGGTCACAGATACGCAGTATTTT.

There are many counts of this clonotype. The CDR3 spells CASSLVSGHSNQPQHF. Written as DNA, the CDR3 is TGTGCCAGCAGCTTAGTATCCGGGCATAGCAATCAGCCCCAGCATTTT. The V call is TRBV7-2, the J call TRBJ1-5; D remains ambiguous. CDR1 SGHTA and CDR2 FQGNSA come from the germline V gene. The ends were cut back, 1 base at V and 0 bases at J, with 10 bases in the middle. CDR3 length: 16 residues. Full variable domain (missing parts from reference TRBV7-2 and TRBJ1-5): GAGVSQSPSNKVTEKGKDVELRCDPISGHTALYWYRQSLGQGLEFLIYFQGNSAPDKSGLPSDRFSAERTGGSVSTLTIQRTQQEDSAVYLCASSLVSGHSNQPQHFGDGTRLSIL.

The chain combines TRBV20-1 with TRBJ2-7, with 10 positions matching TRBD2. The CDR3 is made up of 14 amino acids. The V segment lost 2 bases and the J segment 2 bases; nucleotides outside the gene matches: 3. Germline lookup yields CDR1 DFQATT and CDR2 SNEGSKA (reference sequence). CDR3 coding DNA: TGCAGTGCTAGACCTAGCGGGAGAGCCTACGAGCAGTACTTC. Translation gives CSARPSGRAYEQYF.

This clonotype has at least ten counts. The chain has TRBV7-2 and TRBJ1-2; tentatively, D is TRBD1 (6 bases). V was cut by 1 base and J by 6 bases, with 15 bases left in between. The CDR3 sequence is 15 residues long. CDR1 is SGHTA, CDR2 FQGNSA, per germline. In DNA, the CDR3 is TGTGCCAGCAGCTTAGGGCCTGGGGGCGGCGATGGCTACACCTTC. Translation: CASSLGPGGGDGYTF. Using reference TRBV7-2 and TRBJ1-2 for the parts outside the CDR3, the full variable domain is GAGVSQSPSNKVTEKGKDVELRCDPISGHTALYWYRQSLGQGLEFLIYFQGNSAPDKSGLPSDRFSAERTGGSVSTLTIQRTQQEDSAVYLCASSLGPGGGDGYTFGSGTRLTVV.

About this clonotype: This may stem from a read error, because a much larger clone lies one nucleotide away. This chain connects TRBV27 to TRBJ1-1; D not certain. The CDR3 loop spans 14 amino acids. Germline CDR1 MNHEY, CDR2 SMNVEV (reference sequence). The ends were cut back, 1 base at V and 4 bases at J, with 10 bases in the middle. The CDR3 DNA reads TGTGCCAGCAGTTTATATCTCGGGCTCACTGAAGCTTTCTTT. This encodes CASSLYLGLTEAFF.

J is TRBJ2-3 and V is TRBV20-1; 9 nucleotides line up with TRBD2. The CDR3 runs 15 residues. Looked up from germline, CDR1 is DFQATT and CDR2 is SNEGSKA (reference sequence). The J segment lost 1 base and the V segment lost 1 base, leaving 3 bases of the junction unmatched. In DNA, the CDR3 is TGCAGTGCTAGAGGATGGACTAGCGGCACAGATACGCAGTATTTT. This gives the protein CSARGWTSGTDTQYF.

Many counts were recorded for this clonotype. The genes are TRBV28 and TRBJ2-7; D unclear. Trimming took 7 bases from V and 4 from J, leaving 8 bases between them. Germline lookup yields CDR1 MDHEN and CDR2 SYDVKM. The CDR3 loop spans 11 amino acids. The CDR3 sequence: CASMAIYEQYF. The CDR3 DNA reads as TGTGCCAGCATGGCAATATACGAGCAGTACTTC.

This chain connects TRBV19 to TRBJ1-5; D possibly corresponds to TRBD1 (5 bases). The CDR3 sequence is 13 residues long. Trimming left V 6 bases short and J 4 bases short, with 10 bases between. Germline V gene sequence: CDR1 LNHDA, CDR2 SQIVND (reference sequence). The CDR3 sequence: CASRPDRNQPQHF. CDR3 in DNA: TGTGCCAGTAGGCCCGACAGAAATCAGCCCCAGCATTTT.

This clonotype was found a few times. This sequence joins TRBV18 and TRBJ2-7; D is possibly TRBD2 (5 bases). This CDR3 contains 15 residues. The germline gives CDR1 KGHSH, CDR2 LQKENI. The V end was cut by 1 base, the J end by 0 bases, with 10 bases between. CDR3 loop: CASSPRASSSYEQYF. CDR3 coding DNA: TGTGCCAGCTCACCACGGGCTAGCAGCTCCTACGAGCAGTACTTC.

This clonotype was found a few times. The V and J genes are TRBV3-1 and TRBJ1-4, with D unclear. From germline, CDR1 is LGHDT and CDR2 YNNKEL (reference sequence). This CDR3 is 16 amino acids long. V was clipped by 0 bases and J by 8 bases, with 16 bases between them. The CDR3 DNA is TGTGCCAGCAGCCAAGATCTGTGGCAGGAAGGGGAAAAACTGTTTTTT. Protein product: CASSQDLWQEGEKLFF. Based on the CDR3 plus reference TRBV3-1 and TRBJ1-4, the full variable domain is DTAVSQTPKYLVTQMGNDKSIKCEQNLGHDTMYWYKQDSKKFLKIMFSYNNKELIINETVPNRFSPKSPDKAHLNLHINSLELGDSAVYFCASSQDLWQEGEKLFFGSGTQLSVL.

This clonotype was counted at least ten times. The rearrangement uses TRBV3-1 and TRBJ2-1; D unresolved. CDR3 length: 16 amino acids. CDR1 is LGHDT, CDR2 YNNKEL, per germline (reference sequence). V was clipped by 1 base and J by 4 bases, with 14 bases between them. This CDR3 is CASSQGRVLRYNEQFF. CDR3 coding DNA: TGTGCCAGCAGCCAAGGTCGGGTACTGAGATACAATGAGCAGTTCTTC.

In this sample, this clonotype turned up a few times. V is TRBV2 and J is TRBJ1-2; D gene unclear. V lost 4 bases to trimming and J lost 4 bases, with 4 bases between them. The germline gives CDR1 SNHLY, CDR2 FYNNEI. This CDR3 is built from 11 residues. The CDR3 loop is CASSATYGYTF. Written as DNA, the CDR3 is TGTGCCAGCAGTGCAACCTATGGCTACACCTTC.

This clonotype was seen ten or more times. The chain employs TRBV27 and TRBJ2-3; tentative D call: TRBD1 (6 bases). In germline, CDR1 is MNHEY, CDR2 SMNVEV (reference sequence). The CDR3 is made up of 15 amino acids. The V end lost 1 base, the J end lost 2 bases, and 10 bases lay between the germline ends. CDR3: CASSLLGHITDTQYF. The CDR3 region has the DNA TGTGCCAGCAGTTTATTGGGACACATCACAGATACGCAGTATTTT.

This clonotype was counted at least ten times. This chain joins TRBV7-9 and TRBJ1-1; D gene uncertain. This CDR3 is 15 amino acids long. V was trimmed by 1 base and J by 2 bases, leaving 11 bases between them. The germline CDR1 and CDR2 sequences are SEHNR and FQNEAQ (reference sequence). The CDR3 DNA reads TGTGCCAGCAGCTTAGGGAGTGGGGTAAACACTGAAGCTTTCTTT. Translated, it gives CASSLGSGVNTEAFF.

The gene calls are TRBV19 and TRBJ1-2; D ambiguous. The ends were cut back, 6 bases at V and 6 bases at J, with 14 bases in the middle. The CDR3 loop spans 13 amino acids. In germline, CDR1 is LNHDA, CDR2 SQIVND (reference sequence). The CDR3 loop is CASRLAPTDGYTF. DNA of the CDR3: TGTGCCAGTAGATTGGCCCCAACGGATGGCTACACCTTC.

This clonotype was picked up many times. V and J are TRBV20-1 and TRBJ2-1, with 11 nucleotides matching TRBD2. J lost 4 bases, V lost 6 bases, and 8 bases had no gene match. The germline gives CDR1 DFQATT, CDR2 SNEGSKA (reference sequence). This CDR3 region has 15 residues. CDR3 in amino acids: CSAPDSGRVYNEQFF. Written as DNA, the CDR3 is TGCAGTGCACCGGATAGCGGGAGGGTGTACAATGAGCAGTTCTTC.

This clonotype showed up just once. With a much larger clone just one base away, this may be a read error. The chain joins TRBV2 to TRBJ2-2; 8 bases fit TRBD1. V lost 3 bases and J lost 4; bases outside the gene matches: 25. The CDR3 is 22 amino acids. Germline V gene data show CDR1 as SNHLY and CDR2 as FYNNEI. CDR3 DNA sequence: TGTGCCAGCAGTGATCTGGTCTTAACAGGCCAGGGGGCTGGGTCGAGCACCGGGGAGCTGTTTTTT. Its protein product is CASSDLVLTGQGAGSSTGELFF.

The chain is built from TRBV3-1 and TRBJ2-2; no clear D. With 7 bases removed from V and 4 bases from J, the gap between germline ends came to 10 bases. There are 13 residues in the CDR3. Germline loops: CDR1 LGHDT, CDR2 YNNKEL (reference sequence). The CDR3 sequence: CASTQRPTGELFF. CDR3 DNA sequence: TGTGCCAGCACCCAGAGGCCCACCGGGGAGCTGTTTTTT.

The V and J genes are TRBV6-1 and TRBJ1-1; D unresolved. Germline lookup yields CDR1 MNHNS and CDR2 SASEGT. Trimming took off 6 bases at V and 4 bases at J, with 15 bases between the two ends. This CDR3 spans 14 amino acids. The CDR3: CASRLKQLITEAFF. For the CDR3, the DNA is TGTGCCAGCAGGTTAAAACAGTTGATCACTGAAGCTTTCTTT.

V usage is TRBV12-3 or TRBV12-4 and J usage is TRBJ2-2, with 7 bases matching TRBD1. The V and J ends lost 8 bases and 1 base, in that order; junction bases with no gene match: 1. The length of the CDR3 is 13 residues. CDR3 residues: CASDRENTGELFF. The CDR3 DNA follows: TGTGCCAGCGACAGGGAGAACACCGGGGAGCTGTTTTTT.

A word on this clonotype: With a much larger clone just one base away, this may be a read error. The CDR3 end shows no conserved phenylalanine or tryptophan, and so a read error is likely. This chain uses TRBV29-1 with TRBJ2-3; TRBD1 matches at 8 bases. V shed 7 bases and J 1 base; nucleotides not matched to a gene: 4. Germline CDR1 SQVTM, CDR2 ANQGSEA. The CDR3 covers 13 residues. CDR3 sequence (DNA): TGCAGCGGGGACAGGCGGGGCACAGATACGCAGTATTTA. This encodes CSGDRRGTDTQYL.